This T cell receptor beta chain was identified in a study of PD-L1 blockade in urothelial cancer. The time point here: pretreatment peripheral blood. Sequencing used immunoSEQ multiplex PCR; TCRdb keeps in-frame clones, though not all of them. The data show about 72,000 clones, with 70% to 90% seen just once and approximately 15% held by the top ten. The source of this sequence is a man aged 55-75 years with urothelial cancer. The sample consisted of PBMCs, taken around atezolizumab (anti-PD-L1) treatment.

In DNA form, the CDR3 reads TGTGCCAGCTCACCAGAGGAGCTGAACACTGAAGCTTTCTTT. Translation: CASSPEELNTEAFF. The chain recombines TRBV18 with TRBJ1-1; D is uncertain. Germline-derived CDR1 and CDR2 are KGHSH and LQKENI. The CDR3 has 14 amino acids. The germline V and J ends were trimmed by 2 bases and 0 bases, with 7 bases remaining between them. Looking up the rest from reference TRBV18 and TRBJ1-1 gives the full variable domain: NAGVMQNPRHLVRRRGQEARLRCSPMKGHSHVYWYRQLPEEGLKFMVYLQKENIIDESGMPKERFSAEFPKEGPSILRIQQVVRGDSAAYFCASSPEELNTEAFFGQGTRLTVV.